This TCR beta chain was sequenced in a study of T cell changes during pregnancy in multiple sclerosis. The method was immunoSEQ multiplex PCR; TCRdb's version includes in-frame clones alone and lacks a portion of them. The sample yields about 80,000 clones, about 92% seen once. V trimming: 5 bases; J trimming: 2 bases; junction bases outside the gene matches: 3. This CDR3 contains 15 residues. Germline V gives CDR1 PRHDT, CDR2 FYEKMQ (reference sequence). This sequence joins TRBV13 and TRBJ2-7; 13 nucleotides line up with TRBD2. The specimen comprised peripheral blood, sampled before pregnancy. The sequence was collected from a female donor with multiple sclerosis, enrolled in a pregnancy study. Written as DNA, the CDR3 is TGTGCCAGCAGCACCGGACTAGCGGGGGCCTACGAGCAGTACTTC. Translated: CASSTGLAGAYEQYF.